The sample holds a few counts of the clone carrying this T cell receptor beta chain. Other nucleotide sequences from this sample produce the same CDR3. TCRdb re-called the PCR reads through MiXCR. The sample yields about 85,000 clones, less than 10% seen once. The source of the sample is a study of metastatic and nonmetastatic thyroid tumors. Every patient was untreated before thyroid surgery. The V end lost 6 bases, the J end lost 4 bases, and 9 bases lay between the germline ends. Per germline, CDR1 MGHRA and CDR2 YSYEKL. The CDR3 runs to 12 residues. This sequence joins TRBV4-1 and TRBJ2-5; unclear D gene. Source material: blood. This TCR was sampled from a female donor with papillary thyroid cancer or a benign thyroid nodule (not recorded which). Some clones in this sample may be carry-over from other donors' samples. The CDR3 loop is CASSHITETQYF. For the CDR3, the DNA is TGCGCCAGCAGTCACATAACAGAGACCCAGTACTTC.